Listed below are T cell receptor beta chains from one sample, sequenced in a study of T cell repertoires in cytomegalovirus infection. TCRdb reprocessed the reads via MiXCR and lists one record per CDR3 protein. The data contain some 180,000 distinct CDR3 sequences, 9.5% of them singletons. Specimen: PBMCs. The receptors shown here come from a human donor in good health (CMV status not recorded). Some clones in this sample may be carry-over from other donors' samples. Each CDR3 is given with its conserved first and last residue. The order of the fields is D gene, J gene, V gene, clone size, CDR3 DNA, CDR3 protein. The D gene is left open where the match is weak. Size is omitted from some rows. Given values are once, few, many or a class for expanded clones.

.	TRBJ1-1	TRBV7-2	many	TGTGCCAGCAGCCCTCCGTTCGGGACAGAAGCTTTCTTT	CASSPPFGTEAFF
.	TRBJ2-5	TRBV7-2	many	TGTGCCAGCAGCTACAGATCCTCCGGAAAAGAGACCCAGTACTTC	CASSYRSSGKETQYF
.	TRBJ1-1	TRBV7-2	many	TGTGCCAGCAGCTTTACAGGGATGAACACTGAAGCTTTCTTT	CASSFTGMNTEAFF
.	TRBJ1-1	TRBV10-3	.	TGTGCCATCAAGGGAACAGAGGGGAACGCTGAAGCTTTCTTT	CAIKGTEGNAEAFF
TRBD1	TRBJ1-5	TRBV28	many	TGTGCCAGCAAGGCGGGACAGGGAAGCAATCAGCCCCAGCATTTT	CASKAGQGSNQPQHF
.	TRBJ2-3	TRBV20-1	few	TGCAGACCACCCGGGACCGCCAGCACAGATACGCAGTATTTT	CRPPGTASTDTQYF
.	TRBJ2-7	TRBV6-2/TRBV6-3	.	TGTGCCAGCAGTTACGGGGACAATTTCCCCCAAGACGAGCAGTACTTC	CASSYGDNFPQDEQYF
TRBD2	TRBJ2-1	TRBV2	few	TGTGCCAGCAGTGTAGGTGCGGGAGCTTGGGCCAATGAGCAGTTCTTC	CASSVGAGAWANEQFF
.	TRBJ2-4	TRBV28	many	TGTGCCAGCAGTTTAGTTCGGCCCACTGGGGACATTCAGTACTTC	CASSLVRPTGDIQYF
TRBD1	TRBJ2-3	TRBV28	.	TGTGCCAGCACCCGGGACAGGGTCCCAGATACGCAGTATTTT	CASTRDRVPDTQYF
TRBD2	TRBJ2-1	TRBV11-2	few	TGTGCCAGCAGCTCAAGACTAGCGGGAGAATCTAATGAGCAGTTCTTC	CASSSRLAGESNEQFF
.	TRBJ1-5	TRBV28	many	TGTGCCAGCAGGAAACTAAATACGGGGACCAATCAGCCCCAGCATTTT	CASRKLNTGTNQPQHF
.	TRBJ1-1	TRBV5-1	few	TGCGCCAGCAGCTTAGACGGATATGAAGCTTTCTTT	CASSLDGYEAFF
.	TRBJ2-4	TRBV7-2	many	TGTGCCAGCAGCTTAGATGGTGGGGGAACCAAAAACATTCAGTACTTC	CASSLDGGGTKNIQYF
.	TRBJ1-5	TRBV19	many	TGTGCCAGTACCTCACTTCGGGGAGAAGGGCTCAATCAGCCCCAGCATTTT	CASTSLRGEGLNQPQHF
.	TRBJ2-1	TRBV7-6	many	TGTGCCAGCAGCCCGTCCTACAATGAGCAGTTCTTC	CASSPSYNEQFF
.	TRBJ2-7	TRBV29-1	few	TGCAGCGTTGAAGGCCGGGGGCGAGCAGGGGAGCAGTACTTC	CSVEGRGRAGEQYF
TRBD2	TRBJ2-1	TRBV6-5	.	TGTGCCAGCAGTTTAACTAGCGGGAATTCCTATGAGCAGTTCTTC	CASSLTSGNSYEQFF
TRBD1	TRBJ1-5	TRBV12-3/TRBV12-4	many	TGTGCCAGCAGCCCCCAGGGGGAAGTGCAGCCCCAGCATTTT	CASSPQGEVQPQHF
.	TRBJ1-4	TRBV28	many	TGTGCCAGCAGTTCGTCGACAGTTATCGAAAAACTGTTTTTT	CASSSSTVIEKLFF
.	TRBJ2-5	TRBV7-2	many	TGTGCCAGCAGGCGCCCGCCGGTCGAGACCCAGTACTTC	CASRRPPVETQYF
TRBD1	TRBJ2-1	TRBV20-1	few	TGCAGTGCCACCGACAGGGGCAATGAGCAGTTCTTC	CSATDRGNEQFF
.	TRBJ1-3	TRBV4-3	few	TGCGCCAGCAGCCAAGAGGTCTCATCTGGAAACACCATATATTTT	CASSQEVSSGNTIYF
TRBD1	TRBJ1-2	TRBV7-2	many	TGTGCCAGCAGCCAGAGACAGGGGAATGGCTACACCTTC	CASSQRQGNGYTF
TRBD1	TRBJ1-1	TRBV5-6	few	TGTGCCAGCAGCTACTACAGGGGGGCTAACACTGAAGCTTTCTTT	CASSYYRGANTEAFF
.	TRBJ2-2	TRBV7-8	many	TGTGCCAGCAGCTTACCTGGCTCGAACACCGGGGAGCTGTTTTTT	CASSLPGSNTGELFF
.	TRBJ2-2	TRBV19	.	TGTGCCAGCTCAATCACCGGGGAGCTGTTTTTT	CASSITGELFF
TRBD1	TRBJ2-4	TRBV7-9	many	TGTGCCAGCAGCCCCGCCACAGGGGTTGTGAACATTCAGTACTTC	CASSPATGVVNIQYF
TRBD2	TRBJ2-3	TRBV5-4	many	TGTGCCAGCAGCCCGGGACTAGCTCAGGGCACAGATACGCAGTATTTT	CASSPGLAQGTDTQYF
.	TRBJ1-6	TRBV7-2	many	TGTGCCAGCAGCTTAGGTCGGAATCCCTATAATTCACCCCTCCACTTT	CASSLGRNPYNSPLHF
TRBD2	TRBJ2-1	TRBV6-4	.	TGTGCCAGCAGTGACTCCGGGGGGGCCTACAATGAGCAGTTCTTC	CASSDSGGAYNEQFF
TRBD2	TRBJ2-7	TRBV5-1	many	TGCGCCAGCAGCTTGAAGGGAGGGTCCACTACCTACGAGCAGTACTTC	CASSLKGGSTTYEQYF
TRBD1	TRBJ1-1	TRBV29-1	few	TGCAGCGCTTCTGCCGGGACAGCCACTGAAGCTTTCTTT	CSASAGTATEAFF
.	TRBJ1-5	TRBV7-2	many	TGTGCCAGCAGCTTGCGGGAGTTCAATCAGCCCCAGCATTTT	CASSLREFNQPQHF